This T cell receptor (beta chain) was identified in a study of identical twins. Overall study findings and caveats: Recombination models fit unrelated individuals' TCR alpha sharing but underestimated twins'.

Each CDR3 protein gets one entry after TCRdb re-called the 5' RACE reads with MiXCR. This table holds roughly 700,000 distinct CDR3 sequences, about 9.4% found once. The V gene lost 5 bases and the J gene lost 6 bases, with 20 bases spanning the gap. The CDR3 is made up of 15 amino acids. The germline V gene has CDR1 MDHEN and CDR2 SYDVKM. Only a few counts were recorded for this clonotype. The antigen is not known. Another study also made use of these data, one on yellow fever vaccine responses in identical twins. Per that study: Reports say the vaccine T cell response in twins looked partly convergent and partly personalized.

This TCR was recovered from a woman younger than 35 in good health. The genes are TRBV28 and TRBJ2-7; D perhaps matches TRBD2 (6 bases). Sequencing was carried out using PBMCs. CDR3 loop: CASSPQKGRSSEQYF. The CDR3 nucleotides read TGTGCCAGCAGTCCCCAAAAGGGGAGGAGTAGCGAGCAGTACTTC.